The sequence of this T cell receptor beta chain was determined in a study of blood T cell repertoires in COVID-19. At the level of the study: Acute and convalescent COVID-19 samples came from the United States, Italy and Spain. In each case, the material was cDNA or gDNA derived from T cells, B-cell-depleted T cells, or PBMCs.

Germline V gene data show CDR1 as SGHVS and CDR2 as FQNEAQ. Trimming took 2 bases from V and 8 from J; bases not matched to a gene: 5. This CDR3 region has 15 residues. Profiled with immunoSEQ multiplex PCR; TCRdb holds only in-frame clones, not every one. This sample yields some 64,000 clones, of which approximately 91% are seen a single time; 3% to 4.5% belongs to the top ten. Sequenced material: peripheral blood. The clonotype was recovered from a man between 65 and 79 years old with acute or convalescent COVID-19. This chain connects TRBV7-8 to TRBJ1-4; 10 bases map to TRBD1. The CDR3 coding sequence is TGTGCCAGCAGCTTAAGGGGACAGGGGAGGGAAAAACTGTTTTTT. Translating it yields CASSLRGQGREKLFF.